The rows below give T cell receptor beta chains drawn from one sample of a study of T cell changes during pregnancy in multiple sclerosis. Sequenced by immunoSEQ multiplex PCR; TCRdb stores in-frame clones only, minus some. The table shows about 24,000 clones, with more than 75% occurring only once. Sample: CD8+ T cells from peripheral blood mononuclear cells, taken in the third trimester of pregnancy. The receptors shown here come from a female donor in good health, enrolled as a control in a pregnancy study. Each CDR3 is given without its conserved first and last residue. Each record gives: J gene, V gene, CDR3 protein.

TRBJ1-1 TRBV5-6 ASSLGGNTEAF
TRBJ2-1 TRBV9 ASSSLAGVSNEQF
TRBJ2-2 TRBV2 ASSLATPNTGELF
TRBJ1-1 TRBV5-1 ASMERSGTEAF
TRBJ2-2 TRBV10-1 ASSPGDGAANTGELF
TRBJ1-1 TRBV28 ASGGNTEAF
TRBJ1-6 TRBV7-8 ASSAGSFRPLH
TRBJ2-1 TRBV6-6 ASLGQSGYNEQF
TRBJ2-6 TRBV15 ATSIEATGANVLT
TRBJ2-3 TRBV29-1 SAAGPGDSTDTQY
TRBJ2-6 TRBV30 AWSDTGISGANVLT
TRBJ2-7 TRBV4-1 ASSQEPSGDTYEQY
TRBJ1-3 TRBV10-3 AIRKQGHSGNTIY
TRBJ2-2 TRBV4-1 ASSRDRDAGELF
TRBJ1-1 TRBV27 ASSLRGLNTEAF
TRBJ1-3 TRBV9 ASSQDSLSGNTIY
TRBJ2-1 TRBV13 ASSAQTRNEQF
TRBJ2-1 TRBV25-1 ASSEGPAESGEQF
TRBJ2-1 TRBV10-1 ASRRVIRRAYNEQF
TRBJ1-5 TRBV28 ASSPTVTYMPQH
TRBJ2-2 TRBV7-2 ASSLDLGGELF